The T cell receptor beta chain under discussion was sequenced for a study of cytomegalovirus exposure and HLA in healthy donors. Sequencing was performed with immunoSEQ multiplex PCR; in TCRdb, only in-frame clones are kept and a portion is missing. The sample includes more than 90,000 clones, around 88% seen only once; the top ten take about 1.8%. The donors were members of the validation cohort, which comprised roughly 130 subjects and was separate from the first cohort of roughly 700 subjects. The V gene end was trimmed by 8 bases and the J gene end by 1 base; junction bases not matched to a gene: 8. Germline lookup yields CDR1 LNHNV and CDR2 YYDKDF (reference sequence). The CDR3 sequence is 15 residues long.

The chain carries TRBV15 and TRBJ2-5, with 9 bases identical to TRBD2. This sequence originates from a man aged 18 to 29 in good health and CMV-seronegative. What was sequenced was PBMCs. CDR3: CATQREGLAQETQYF. In DNA, the CDR3 is TGTGCCACCCAAAGGGAGGGACTAGCCCAAGAGACCCAGTACTTC. Combining the CDR3 with reference TRBV15 and TRBJ2-5 gives the whole variable domain DAMVIQNPRYQVTQFGKPVTLSCSQTLNHNVMYWYQQKSSQAPKLLFHYYDKDFNNEADTPDNFQSRRPNTSFCFLDIRSPGLGDTAMYLCATQREGLAQETQYFGPGTRLLVL.